This is a list of T cell receptor beta chains from one sample in a study of T-cell reconstitution after alpha-beta-depleted transplantation in children. Each CDR3 protein is one row after TCRdb ran MiXCR on the PCR reads. The table has 700,000 or so distinct CDR3 sequences, around 14% seen once. Source: PBMCs, taken before TCRalphabeta/CD19-depleted stem cell transplant. Source of these receptors: a girl aged 2 to 9 with congenital amegakaryocytic thrombocytopenia, due to receive a stem cell transplant. CDR3s include the opening cysteine and the closing phenylalanine or tryptophan. The listing skips clone size in some rows; elsewhere it reads once, few, many or a size class.

clone size: many
V gene: TRBV7-2
J gene: TRBJ2-3
CDR3 protein: CASSLAWLRGGGEDTQYF

clone size: many
V gene: TRBV12-3/TRBV12-4
J gene: TRBJ1-6
CDR3 protein: CASTPQGLSNSPLHF

clone size: few
V gene: TRBV5-1
J gene: TRBJ2-2
CDR3 protein: CASSLGEWNTGELFF

clone size: few
V gene: TRBV25-1
J gene: TRBJ1-2
CDR3 protein: CASSEYGDREYGYTF

clone size: once
V gene: TRBV6-1
J gene: TRBJ2-5
CDR3 protein: CASSAGPQETQYF

clone size: many
V gene: TRBV5-1
J gene: TRBJ2-5
CDR3 protein: CASSLDGVSKTQYF

clone size: few
V gene: TRBV6-1
J gene: TRBJ2-7
CDR3 protein: CASSILASSYEQYF

clone size: .
V gene: TRBV5-1
J gene: TRBJ2-1
CDR3 protein: CASSLRLAITRIDEQFF

clone size: many
V gene: TRBV20-1
J gene: TRBJ2-7
CDR3 protein: CSARDLWGQGTYEQYF

clone size: .
V gene: TRBV4-1
J gene: TRBJ1-1
CDR3 protein: CASSQEVVGLLEAFF

clone size: many
V gene: TRBV20-1
J gene: TRBJ2-5
CDR3 protein: CSARDVLRQQETQYF

clone size: .
V gene: TRBV29-1
J gene: TRBJ2-3
CDR3 protein: CSVRLSLADTQYF

clone size: .
V gene: TRBV30
J gene: TRBJ2-7
CDR3 protein: CAWSSSGSSYEQYF

clone size: many
V gene: TRBV20-1
J gene: TRBJ2-7
CDR3 protein: CSATDTNYEQYF

clone size: .
V gene: TRBV5-1
J gene: TRBJ2-7
CDR3 protein: CASSLTPGQSPYEQYF

clone size: many
V gene: TRBV20-1
J gene: TRBJ2-7
CDR3 protein: CSASPSGGDEQYF

clone size: many
V gene: TRBV29-1
J gene: TRBJ2-1
CDR3 protein: CSSRLAGGNEQFF

clone size: many
V gene: TRBV20-1
J gene: TRBJ2-1
CDR3 protein: CSARSVTENGGLGNEQFF

clone size: many
V gene: TRBV20-1
J gene: TRBJ2-4
CDR3 protein: CSAETGVAKNIQYF

clone size: many
V gene: TRBV20-1
J gene: TRBJ2-3
CDR3 protein: CSARDVRTEPTDTQYF

clone size: many
V gene: TRBV5-1
J gene: TRBJ2-1
CDR3 protein: CASSLVAGASDEQFF

clone size: few
V gene: TRBV20-1
J gene: TRBJ1-5
CDR3 protein: CSARIFGNQPQHF

clone size: many
V gene: TRBV19
J gene: TRBJ1-5
CDR3 protein: CASSSRQALREPQHF

clone size: many
V gene: TRBV20-1
J gene: TRBJ2-4
CDR3 protein: CSVAKNIQYF

clone size: .
V gene: TRBV7-6
J gene: TRBJ2-3
CDR3 protein: CASSNLLAEGDDTQYF